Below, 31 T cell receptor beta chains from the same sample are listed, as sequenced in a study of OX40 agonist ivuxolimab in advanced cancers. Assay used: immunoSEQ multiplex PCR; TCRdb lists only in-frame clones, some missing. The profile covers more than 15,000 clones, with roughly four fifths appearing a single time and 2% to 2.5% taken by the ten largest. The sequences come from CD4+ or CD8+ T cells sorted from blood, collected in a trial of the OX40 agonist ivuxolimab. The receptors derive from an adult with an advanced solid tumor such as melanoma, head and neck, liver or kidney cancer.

CDR3 protein: CASSLDSPELEQFF. CDR3 DNA sequence: TGCGCCAGCAGCTTGGACAGTCCGGAGCTAGAGCAGTTCTTC. The V gene is TRBV5-1, the J gene TRBJ2-1; no reliable D call. The germline V and J ends were trimmed by 0 bases and 10 bases, with 14 bases remaining between them. The CDR3 contains 14 residues. CDR1 is SGHRS, CDR2 YFSETQ, per germline. Supplemented by reference TRBV5-1 and TRBJ2-1, the full variable domain reads KAGVTQTPRYLIKTRGQQVTLSCSPISGHRSVSWYQQTPGQGLQFLFEYFSETQRNKGNFPGRFSGRQFSNSRSEMNVSTLELGDSALYLCASSLDSPELEQFFGPGTRLTVL.

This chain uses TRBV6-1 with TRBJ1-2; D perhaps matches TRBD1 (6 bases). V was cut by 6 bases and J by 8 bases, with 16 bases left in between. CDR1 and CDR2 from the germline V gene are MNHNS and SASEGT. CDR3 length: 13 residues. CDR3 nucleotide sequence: TGTGCCAGCAGCCACGGGGGGGCGCAAGGCTACACCTTC. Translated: CASSHGGAQGYTF.

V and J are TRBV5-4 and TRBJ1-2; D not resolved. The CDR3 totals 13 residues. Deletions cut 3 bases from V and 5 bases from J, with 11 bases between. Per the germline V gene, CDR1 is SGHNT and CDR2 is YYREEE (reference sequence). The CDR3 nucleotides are TGTGCCAGCAGCTCTGACACCTCTTATGGCTACACCTTC. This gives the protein CASSSDTSYGYTF.

The CDR3 coding sequence is TGTGCCAGCAGCTTCCCCGGGGGTGTCTACGAGCAGTACTTC. Amino acids: CASSFPGGVYEQYF. V and J are TRBV7-9 and TRBJ2-7; weak D call: TRBD2 (6 bases). From germline, CDR1 is SEHNR and CDR2 FQNEAQ (reference sequence). V lost 3 bases, J lost 3 bases, and 12 bases lay in between. The CDR3 is made up of 14 amino acids.

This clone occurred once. The CDR3 loop reads CAWRKGWATDTQYF. The CDR3 DNA reads TGTGCCTGGAGGAAGGGCTGGGCCACAGATACGCAGTATTTT. The genes are TRBV30 and TRBJ2-3; D is ambiguous. V lost 3 bases and J lost 2, with 12 bases in between. Per germline, CDR1 GTSNPN and CDR2 SVGIG (reference sequence). The CDR3 is made up of 14 amino acids.

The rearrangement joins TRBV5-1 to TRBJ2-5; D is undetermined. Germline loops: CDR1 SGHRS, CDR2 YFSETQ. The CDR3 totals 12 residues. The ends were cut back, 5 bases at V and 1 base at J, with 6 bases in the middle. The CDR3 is CASRGIQETQYF. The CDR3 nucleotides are TGCGCCAGCAGAGGGATCCAAGAGACCCAGTACTTC.

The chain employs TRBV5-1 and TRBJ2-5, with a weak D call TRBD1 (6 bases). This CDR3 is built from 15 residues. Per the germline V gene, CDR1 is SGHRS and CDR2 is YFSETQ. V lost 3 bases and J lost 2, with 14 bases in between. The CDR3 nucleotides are TGCGCCAGCAGCTCGAAGTCCGGACAGCAAGAGACCCAGTACTTC. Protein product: CASSSKSGQQETQYF. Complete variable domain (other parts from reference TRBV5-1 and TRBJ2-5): KAGVTQTPRYLIKTRGQQVTLSCSPISGHRSVSWYQQTPGQGLQFLFEYFSETQRNKGNFPGRFSGRQFSNSRSEMNVSTLELGDSALYLCASSSKSGQQETQYFGPGTRLLVL.

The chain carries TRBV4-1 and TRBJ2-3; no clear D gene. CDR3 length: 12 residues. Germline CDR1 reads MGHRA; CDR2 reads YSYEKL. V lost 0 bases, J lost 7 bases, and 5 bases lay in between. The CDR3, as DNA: TGCGCCAGCAGCCAAGATAGTAATACGCAGTATTTT. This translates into CASSQDSNTQYF.

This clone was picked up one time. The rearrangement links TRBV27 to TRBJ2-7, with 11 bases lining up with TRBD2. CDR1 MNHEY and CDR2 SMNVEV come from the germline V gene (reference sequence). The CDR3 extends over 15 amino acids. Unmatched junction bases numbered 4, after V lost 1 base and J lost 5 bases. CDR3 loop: CASSLYSGRDNEQYF. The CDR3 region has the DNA TGTGCCAGCAGTTTATATAGCGGGAGGGATAACGAGCAGTACTTC.

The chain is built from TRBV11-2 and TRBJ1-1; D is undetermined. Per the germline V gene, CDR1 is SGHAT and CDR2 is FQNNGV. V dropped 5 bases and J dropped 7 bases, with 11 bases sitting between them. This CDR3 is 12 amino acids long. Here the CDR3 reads CASSPRPGEAFF. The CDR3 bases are TGTGCCAGCAGCCCAAGACCTGGTGAAGCTTTCTTT.

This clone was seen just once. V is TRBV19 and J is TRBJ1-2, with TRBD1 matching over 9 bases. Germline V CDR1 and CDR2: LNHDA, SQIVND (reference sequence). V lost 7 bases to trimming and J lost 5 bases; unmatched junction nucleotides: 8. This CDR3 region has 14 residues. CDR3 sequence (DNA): TGTGCCAGTACCCGGACAGGGGAGGCATATGGCTACACCTTC. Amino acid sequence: CASTRTGEAYGYTF.

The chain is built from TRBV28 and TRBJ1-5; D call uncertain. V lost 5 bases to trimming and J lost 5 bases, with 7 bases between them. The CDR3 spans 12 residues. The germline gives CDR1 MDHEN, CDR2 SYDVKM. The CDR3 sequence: CASSLQYQPQHF. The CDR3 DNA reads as TGTGCCAGCAGTCTCCAATATCAGCCCCAGCATTTT.

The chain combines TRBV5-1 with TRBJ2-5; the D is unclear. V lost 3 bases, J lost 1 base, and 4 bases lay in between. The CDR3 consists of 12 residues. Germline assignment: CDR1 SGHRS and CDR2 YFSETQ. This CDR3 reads CASSWAQETQYF. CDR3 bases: TGCGCCAGCAGCTGGGCCCAAGAGACCCAGTACTTC.

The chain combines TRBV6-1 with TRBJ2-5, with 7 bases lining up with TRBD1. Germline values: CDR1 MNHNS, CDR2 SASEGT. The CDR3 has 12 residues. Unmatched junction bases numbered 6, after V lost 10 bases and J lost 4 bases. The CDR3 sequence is CATMTGPETQYF. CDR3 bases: TGTGCCACCATGACAGGGCCAGAGACCCAGTACTTC.

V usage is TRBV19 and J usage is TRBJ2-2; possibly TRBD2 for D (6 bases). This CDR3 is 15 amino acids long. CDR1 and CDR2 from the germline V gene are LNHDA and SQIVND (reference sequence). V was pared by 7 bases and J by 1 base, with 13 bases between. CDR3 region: CASKGDLLNTGELFF. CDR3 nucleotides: TGTGCCAGTAAAGGGGACTTGTTGAACACCGGGGAGCTGTTTTTT.

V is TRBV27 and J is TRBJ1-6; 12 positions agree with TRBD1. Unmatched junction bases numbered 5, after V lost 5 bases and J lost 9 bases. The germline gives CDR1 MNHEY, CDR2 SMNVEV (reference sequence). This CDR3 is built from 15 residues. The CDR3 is CASSGGTGGISPLHF. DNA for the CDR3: TGTGCCAGCAGTGGGGGGACAGGGGGCATTTCACCCCTCCACTTT.

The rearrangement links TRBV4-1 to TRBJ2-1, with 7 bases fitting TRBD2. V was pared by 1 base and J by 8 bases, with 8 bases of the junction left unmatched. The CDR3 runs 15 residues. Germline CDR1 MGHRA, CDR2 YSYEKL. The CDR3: CASSQAGGSTHEQFF. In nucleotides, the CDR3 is TGCGCCAGCAGCCAAGCGGGCGGGAGCACTCATGAGCAGTTCTTC.

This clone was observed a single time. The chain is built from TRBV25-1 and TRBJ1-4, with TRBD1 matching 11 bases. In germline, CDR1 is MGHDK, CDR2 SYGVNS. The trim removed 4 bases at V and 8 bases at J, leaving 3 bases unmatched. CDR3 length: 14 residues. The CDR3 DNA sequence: TGTGCCAGCAGTGGGACAGGGGGCAGAGAAAAACTGTTTTTT. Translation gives CASSGTGGREKLFF. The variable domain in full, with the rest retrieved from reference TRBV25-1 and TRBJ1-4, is EADIYQTPRYLVIGTGKKITLECSQTMGHDKMYWYQQDPGMELHLIHYSYGVNSTEKGDLSSESTVSRIRTEHFPLTLESARPSHTSQYLCASSGTGGREKLFFGSGTQLSVL.

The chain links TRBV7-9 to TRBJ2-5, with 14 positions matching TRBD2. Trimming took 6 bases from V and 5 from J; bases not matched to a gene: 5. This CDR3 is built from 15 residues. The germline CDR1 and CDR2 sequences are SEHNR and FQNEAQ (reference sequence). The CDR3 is CASSPGLAGVETQYF. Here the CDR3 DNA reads TGTGCCAGCAGTCCGGGACTAGCGGGAGTGGAGACCCAGTACTTC.

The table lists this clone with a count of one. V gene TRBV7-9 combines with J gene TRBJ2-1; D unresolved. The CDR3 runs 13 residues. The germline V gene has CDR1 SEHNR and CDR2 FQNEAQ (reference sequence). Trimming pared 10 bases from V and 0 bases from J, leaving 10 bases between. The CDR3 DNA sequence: TGTGCCATCCCAAACAGCTCCTACAATGAGCAGTTCTTC. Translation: CAIPNSSYNEQFF. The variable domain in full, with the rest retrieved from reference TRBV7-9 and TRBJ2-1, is DTGVSQNPRHKITKRGQNVTFRCDPISEHNRLYWYRQTLGQGPEFLTYFQNEAQLEKSRLLSDRFSAERPKGSFSTLEIQRTEQGDSAMYLCAIPNSSYNEQFFGPGTRLTVL.

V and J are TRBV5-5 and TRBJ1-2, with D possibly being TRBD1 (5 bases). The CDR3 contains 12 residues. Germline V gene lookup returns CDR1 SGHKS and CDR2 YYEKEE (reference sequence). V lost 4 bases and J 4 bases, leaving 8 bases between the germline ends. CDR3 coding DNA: TGTGCCAGCAGCACGGGGACCTATGGCTACACCTTC. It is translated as CASSTGTYGYTF.

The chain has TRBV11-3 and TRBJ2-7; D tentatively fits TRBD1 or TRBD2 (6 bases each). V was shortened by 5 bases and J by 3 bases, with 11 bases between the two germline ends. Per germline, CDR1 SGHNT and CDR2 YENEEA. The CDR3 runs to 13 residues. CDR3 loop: CASSPGEVYEQYF. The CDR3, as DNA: TGTGCCAGCAGCCCAGGGGAGGTCTACGAGCAGTACTTC.

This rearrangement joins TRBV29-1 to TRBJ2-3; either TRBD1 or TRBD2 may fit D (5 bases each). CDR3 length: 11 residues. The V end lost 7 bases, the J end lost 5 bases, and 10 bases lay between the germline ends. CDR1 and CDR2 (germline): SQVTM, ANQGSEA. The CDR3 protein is CSAGQQDTQYF. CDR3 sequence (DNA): TGCAGCGCGGGGCAGCAAGATACGCAGTATTTT.

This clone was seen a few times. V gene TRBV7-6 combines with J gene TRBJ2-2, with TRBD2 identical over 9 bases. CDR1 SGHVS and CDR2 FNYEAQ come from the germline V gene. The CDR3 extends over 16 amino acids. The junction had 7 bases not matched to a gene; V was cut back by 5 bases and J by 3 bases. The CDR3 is CASSAQAGGYTGELFF. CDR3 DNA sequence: TGTGCCAGCAGCGCTCAAGCGGGAGGATACACCGGGGAGCTGTTTTTT.

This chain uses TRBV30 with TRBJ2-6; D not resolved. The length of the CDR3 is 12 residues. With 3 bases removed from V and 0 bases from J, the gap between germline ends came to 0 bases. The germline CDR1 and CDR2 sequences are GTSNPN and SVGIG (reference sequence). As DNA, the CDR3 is TGTGCCTGGAGCTCTGGGGCCAACGTCCTGACTTTC. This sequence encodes CAWSSGANVLTF.

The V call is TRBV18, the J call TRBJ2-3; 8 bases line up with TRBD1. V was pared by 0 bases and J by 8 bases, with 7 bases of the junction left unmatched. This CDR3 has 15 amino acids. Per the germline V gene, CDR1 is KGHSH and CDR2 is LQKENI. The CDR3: CASSPPQGAGGTQYF. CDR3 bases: TGTGCCAGCTCACCACCCCAGGGGGCTGGGGGTACGCAGTATTTT.

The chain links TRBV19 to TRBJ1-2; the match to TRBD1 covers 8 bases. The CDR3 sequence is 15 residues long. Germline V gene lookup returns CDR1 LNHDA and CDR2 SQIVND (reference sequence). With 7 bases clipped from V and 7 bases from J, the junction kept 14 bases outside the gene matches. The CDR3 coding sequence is TGTGCCAGTATCTCCGACAGGGGTGATCGAGGTGGCTACACCTTC. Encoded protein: CASISDRGDRGGYTF.

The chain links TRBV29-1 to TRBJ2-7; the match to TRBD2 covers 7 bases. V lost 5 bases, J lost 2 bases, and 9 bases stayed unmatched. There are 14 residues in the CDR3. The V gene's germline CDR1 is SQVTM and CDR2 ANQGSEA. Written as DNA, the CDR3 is TGCAGCGTTACCTGGTTGGGGGGGACCTACGAGCAGTACTTC. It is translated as CSVTWLGGTYEQYF.

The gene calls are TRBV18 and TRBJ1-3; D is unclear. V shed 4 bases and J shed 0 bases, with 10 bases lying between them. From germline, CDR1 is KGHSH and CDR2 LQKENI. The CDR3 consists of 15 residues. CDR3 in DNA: TGTGCCAGCTCACGTACAGCCGACTCTGGAAACACCATATATTTT. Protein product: CASSRTADSGNTIYF.

The CDR3 DNA follows: TGTGCCAGCAGTTACTCCCGGCGGACTAATGAGCAGTTCTTC. Amino acid sequence: CASSYSRRTNEQFF. This chain links TRBV6-6 with TRBJ2-1; the D gene is possibly TRBD2 (5 bases). The CDR3 is 14 residues long. The germline gives CDR1 MNHNY, CDR2 SVGAGI (reference sequence). V was cut by 0 bases and J by 7 bases, with 10 bases left in between.

The CDR3 DNA sequence: TGTGCCAGCAGTTTATCCGGGGCAGGAGCGGGAGTTCCCGGTACGCAGTATTTT. Protein sequence: CASSLSGAGAGVPGTQYF. V is TRBV28 and J is TRBJ2-3; the match to TRBD2 covers 8 bases. The CDR3 has 18 residues. The J segment lost 8 bases and the V segment lost 1 base, leaving 17 bases of the junction unmatched. Germline V gene sequence: CDR1 MDHEN, CDR2 SYDVKM. The variable domain in full, completed from reference TRBV28 and TRBJ2-3, reads DVKVTQSSRYLVKRTGEKVFLECVQDMDHENMFWYRQDPGLGLRLIYFSYDVKMKEKGDIPEGYSVSREKKERFSLILESASTNQTSMYLCASSLSGAGAGVPGTQYFGPGTRLTVL.